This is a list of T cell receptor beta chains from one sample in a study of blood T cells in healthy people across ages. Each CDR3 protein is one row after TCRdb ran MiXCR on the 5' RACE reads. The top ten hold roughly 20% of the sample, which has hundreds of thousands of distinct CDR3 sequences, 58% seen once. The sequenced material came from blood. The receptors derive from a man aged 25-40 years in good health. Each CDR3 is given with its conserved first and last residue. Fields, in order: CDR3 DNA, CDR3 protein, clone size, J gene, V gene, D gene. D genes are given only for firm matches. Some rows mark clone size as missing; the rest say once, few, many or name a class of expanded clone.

TGCAGTGCTAGTAGGGACAGCCATTACAATGAGCAGTACTTC,CSASRDSHYNEQYF,-,TRBJ2-7,TRBV20-1,TRBD1
TGCGCCAGCAGCCTCCAGGCGTTAAGCTCCTACGAGCAGTACTTC,CASSLQALSSYEQYF,-,TRBJ2-7,TRBV4-1,-
TGTGCCACCACAATTGGGTATGAAGCTTTCTTT,CATTIGYEAFF,-,TRBJ1-1,TRBV10-3,-
TGCAGCGTCGCCGGACAGGGTGCCTTAACAGGGGCCAACGTCCTGACTTTC,CSVAGQGALTGANVLTF,-,TRBJ2-6,TRBV29-1,TRBD1
TGTGCCACCAGCAGGGCGGACGCCGACCCCCTCCACTTT,CATSRADADPLHF,few,TRBJ1-6,TRBV15,-
TGTGCCAGCAGCTCCCTGGGGGTAGCGGGAACAGATACGCAGTATTTT,CASSSLGVAGTDTQYF,-,TRBJ2-3,TRBV7-6,TRBD2
TGTGCCAGCAGTTTACGGGGGCTCGAGGTCGAGCAGTACTTC,CASSLRGLEVEQYF,-,TRBJ2-7,TRBV6-1,-
TGCGCCAGCACCGGGGAGGTATACAATGAGCAGTACTTC,CASTGEVYNEQYF,few,TRBJ2-7,TRBV5-1,-
TGCAGTGCCAGACGGCATGATCCCGTCACAGATACGCAGTATTTT,CSARRHDPVTDTQYF,-,TRBJ2-3,TRBV20-1,-
TGTACCAGCAGTGAGTTAGGGACAGGCACCAACGTCCTGACTTTC,CTSSELGTGTNVLTF,-,TRBJ2-6,TRBV6-4,TRBD1